A single sample is the source of the 27 T cell receptor beta chains below, sequenced in a study of technical replicates of blood from several donors. This table comes from immunoSEQ multiplex PCR, and its TCRdb copy is limited to in-frame clones, with some not included. The sample contains fewer than 85,000 clones, about 96% of which appear only once. The sequenced sample consisted of T cells isolated from PBMCs. Source of these receptors: a human donor in good health.

This chain joins TRBV7-2 and TRBJ2-7; TRBD2 agrees at 11 bases. This CDR3 comprises 14 residues. Trimming took 5 bases from V and 9 from J; bases not matched to a gene: 9. Germline CDR1 SGHTA, CDR2 FQGNSA. The chain's CDR3 is CASSPTSGSGMQYF. CDR3 in DNA: TGTGCCAGCAGCCCTACTAGCGGGAGCGGTATGCAGTACTTC.

CDR3 sequence: CASSSRGWGNQPQHF. The DNA of the CDR3 is TGTGCCAGCAGTTCAAGAGGGTGGGGTAATCAGCCCCAGCATTTT. The chain recombines TRBV28 with TRBJ1-5; D remains unclear. Per the germline V gene, CDR1 is MDHEN and CDR2 is SYDVKM. The CDR3 has 15 amino acids. V was pared by 4 bases and J by 4 bases, with 14 bases between.

The chain links TRBV9 to TRBJ2-5, with 8 bases lining up with TRBD2. V lost 3 bases and J lost 5; bases outside the gene matches: 6. CDR1 is SGDLS and CDR2 is YYNGEE in the germline V gene. The CDR3 extends over 14 amino acids. The CDR3 reads CASSGGLARETQYF. The DNA for the CDR3 is TGTGCCAGCAGCGGCGGACTAGCTAGGGAGACCCAGTACTTC.

This chain uses TRBV7-2 with TRBJ1-1, with D perhaps TRBD1 (5 bases). This CDR3 spans 16 amino acids. Trimming cost V 5 bases and J 0 bases, with 16 bases left between them. Germline values: CDR1 SGHTA, CDR2 FQGNSA. CDR3 residues: CASSRSPGGMNTEAFF. The CDR3 DNA follows: TGTGCCAGCAGCCGATCCCCCGGGGGGATGAACACTGAAGCTTTCTTT.

The gene calls are TRBV6-5 and TRBJ2-7; D uncertain. Germline CDR1 reads MNHEY; CDR2 reads SVGAGI. This CDR3 has 12 residues. Trimming cost V 4 bases and J 1 base, with 5 bases left between them. This chain's CDR3 is CASSSLSYEQYF. The CDR3 DNA sequence: TGTGCCAGCAGTTCCCTTTCCTACGAGCAGTACTTC.

The chain combines TRBV28 with TRBJ2-2; the match to TRBD2 covers 10 bases. This CDR3 is 16 amino acids long. The V segment lost 6 bases and the J segment 5 bases; nucleotides outside the gene matches: 9. CDR1 is MDHEN, CDR2 SYDVKM, per germline. CDR3 loop: CASSPLAGEETGELFF. The CDR3 bases are TGTGCCAGCAGCCCCCTAGCGGGAGAGGAGACCGGGGAGCTGTTTTTT.

The rearrangement joins TRBV29-1 to TRBJ2-7, with TRBD2 matching over 8 bases. The CDR3 has 13 residues. With 7 bases clipped from V and 5 bases from J, the junction kept 10 bases outside the gene matches. CDR1 and CDR2 from the germline V gene are SQVTM and ANQGSEA. Here the CDR3 reads CSASGRSSHEQYF. In nucleotides, the CDR3 is TGCAGCGCCAGCGGGAGAAGTTCCCACGAGCAGTACTTC.

The V call is TRBV7-9, the J call TRBJ2-7; 10 bases match TRBD2. The trim removed 1 base at V and 2 bases at J, leaving 2 bases unmatched. CDR3 size: 15 residues. Germline V gene sequence: CDR1 SEHNR, CDR2 FQNEAQ (reference sequence). The CDR3 bases are TGTGCCAGCAGCTTAGAGGGGACTAGCGCCTACGAGCAGTACTTC. Protein product: CASSLEGTSAYEQYF.

The chain carries TRBV12-5 and TRBJ2-3; 7 nucleotides match TRBD2. J gave up 0 bases and V 3 bases, and 12 bases lay outside the gene matches. Per germline, CDR1 LGHNT and CDR2 FRNRAP. CDR3 size: 18 residues. The DNA of the CDR3 is TGTGCTAGTGGTTTAGGGACTAAAGGGGCCACTAGCACAGATACGCAGTATTTT. Its protein product is CASGLGTKGATSTDTQYF.

The genes are TRBV28 and TRBJ2-7; 8 nucleotides align to TRBD1. The CDR3 runs to 17 residues. V lost 5 bases and J lost 0; bases outside the gene matches: 12. Germline CDR1 reads MDHEN; CDR2 reads SYDVKM. CDR3 sequence: CASSHDRGLFSSYEQYF. The DNA for the CDR3 is TGTGCCAGCAGTCACGACAGGGGCCTTTTCAGCTCCTACGAGCAGTACTTC.

The chain links TRBV14 to TRBJ2-7, with unresolved D. CDR1 is SGHDN and CDR2 is FVKESK in the germline V gene. The V and J ends lost 1 base and 7 bases respectively, with 11 bases between them. The CDR3 is 13 amino acids. The CDR3 DNA is TGTGCCAGCAGCCAAGTTCAGGCCTTTGAGCAGTACTTC. This sequence encodes CASSQVQAFEQYF.

This sequence joins TRBV28 and TRBJ1-2; 7 nucleotides match TRBD1. The CDR3 runs to 12 residues. V lost 6 bases, J lost 9 bases, and 7 bases stayed unmatched. In germline, CDR1 is MDHEN, CDR2 SYDVKM. The CDR3 sequence is CASSQRDSSYTF. The DNA of the CDR3 is TGTGCCAGCAGCCAAAGGGACAGCAGCTACACCTTC.

The V call is TRBV7-9, the J call TRBJ1-1; D uncertain. Trimming removed 0 bases from V and 4 bases from J, with 6 bases in between. This CDR3 spans 13 amino acids. Per germline, CDR1 SEHNR and CDR2 FQNEAQ (reference sequence). The CDR3 DNA sequence: TGTGCCAGCAGCTTAGCGCCGGGCACTGAAGCTTTCTTT. Its translation is CASSLAPGTEAFF.

V gene TRBV14 combines with J gene TRBJ2-1, with 7 bases identical to TRBD1. V lost 0 bases, J lost 6 bases, and 2 bases stayed unmatched. Germline V gene sequence: CDR1 SGHDN, CDR2 FVKESK. There are 14 residues in the CDR3. The CDR3 region is CASSQEPGGNEQFF. The CDR3 DNA follows: TGTGCCAGCAGCCAAGAGCCAGGGGGCAATGAGCAGTTCTTC.

The CDR3: CASSFEGAFTEAFF. Here the CDR3 DNA reads TGTGCCAGCAGCTTTGAGGGGGCATTCACTGAAGCTTTCTTT. The chain joins TRBV7-6 to TRBJ1-1, with 7 positions matching TRBD1. Trimming cost V 3 bases and J 4 bases; bases outside gene matches: 5. Per the germline V gene, CDR1 is SGHVS and CDR2 is FNYEAQ. This CDR3 region has 14 residues.

About this clone: Additional DNA sequences in this sample encode the identical CDR3. The chain uses TRBV30 and TRBJ1-3; D might be TRBD1 (5 bases). Deletions cut 3 bases from V and 2 bases from J, with 11 bases between. Germline V CDR1 and CDR2: GTSNPN, SVGIG (reference sequence). This CDR3 spans 14 amino acids. The CDR3 region is CAWRLGGTGNTIYF. The DNA for the CDR3 is TGTGCCTGGAGACTGGGGGGGACTGGAAACACCATATATTTT.

The rearrangement joins TRBV7-3 to TRBJ1-2, with 8 bases that match TRBD1. The germline gives CDR1 SGHTA, CDR2 FQGTGA. Trimming took 5 bases from V and 4 from J; bases not matched to a gene: 6. The CDR3 contains 14 residues. CDR3 DNA sequence: TGTGCCAGCAGCCCCCAGGGGGCCCTCTATGGCTACACCTTC. Amino acid sequence: CASSPQGALYGYTF.

The chain couples TRBV5-5 to TRBJ2-1; 9 bases are shared with TRBD1. The J segment lost 0 bases and the V segment lost 4 bases, leaving 5 bases of the junction unmatched. Germline CDR1 is SGHKS and CDR2 is YYEKEE (reference sequence). This CDR3 is built from 16 residues. The CDR3 nucleotides read TGTGCCAGCAGCGTGACGACAGGGGGCTCCTACAATGAGCAGTTCTTC. This encodes CASSVTTGGSYNEQFF.

This chain links TRBV7-8 with TRBJ1-5, with D possibly TRBD1 on 6 matching bases. The V end was cut by 5 bases, the J end by 8 bases, with 10 bases between. Germline values: CDR1 SGHVS, CDR2 FQNEAQ. This CDR3 has 12 amino acids. The CDR3 DNA is TGTGCCAGCAGCCCAACAGGGAAGCCCCAGCATTTT. Encoded protein: CASSPTGKPQHF.

Here the CDR3 DNA reads TGTGCCAGCAGCTTAGTGACTCAGTCGGAGACCCAGTACTTC. Translated: CASSLVTQSETQYF. The chain has TRBV11-3 and TRBJ2-5; D uncertain. The CDR3 consists of 14 residues. Trimming shortened V by 1 base and J by 5 bases, and 11 bases separated the two germline ends. Germline V lookup: CDR1 SGHNT, CDR2 YENEEA.

The V gene is TRBV30, the J gene TRBJ2-5; tentative D call: TRBD2 (6 bases). The germline V gene has CDR1 GTSNPN and CDR2 SVGIG (reference sequence). V gave up 2 bases and J gave up 4 bases, with 11 bases separating them. The CDR3 covers 13 residues. In DNA form, the CDR3 reads TGTGCCTGGAGTCCCAGACTAGGAGAGACCCAGTACTTC. Its translation is CAWSPRLGETQYF. Variable domain in full (rest from reference TRBV30 and TRBJ2-5): SQTIHQWPATLVQPVGSPLSLECTVEGTSNPNLYWYRQAAGRGLQLLFYSVGIGQISSEVPQNLSASRPQDRQFILSSKKLLLSDSGFYLCAWSPRLGETQYFGPGTRLLVL.

J is TRBJ2-7 and V is TRBV28, with TRBD1 identical over 7 bases. Germline loops: CDR1 MDHEN, CDR2 SYDVKM. The CDR3 is 14 residues long. With 3 bases clipped from V and 2 bases from J, the junction kept 4 bases outside the gene matches. As DNA, the CDR3 is TGTGCCAGCAGTTTCCAGGGGGTGACCTACGAGCAGTACTTC. The encoded protein is CASSFQGVTYEQYF.

J is TRBJ2-4 and V is TRBV6-5; D possibly corresponds to TRBD2 (6 bases). Trimming took off 10 bases at V and 9 bases at J, with 19 bases between the two ends. CDR1 and CDR2 (germline): MNHEY, SVGAGI. CDR3 size: 13 residues. The CDR3 region is CATYGSGVGIQYF. Here the CDR3 DNA reads TGTGCCACCTATGGGTCGGGAGTCGGCATTCAGTACTTC.

CDR3 amino acids: CSVVRGEYYEQYF. The CDR3 region has the DNA TGCAGCGTTGTCCGGGGGGAATACTACGAGCAGTACTTC. The genes are TRBV29-1 and TRBJ2-7; 7 nucleotides match TRBD2. The CDR3 contains 13 residues. J lost 3 bases, V lost 4 bases, and 6 bases had no gene match. Germline-derived CDR1 and CDR2 are SQVTM and ANQGSEA.

The V gene is TRBV4-1, the J gene TRBJ2-5; D not certain. The CDR3 totals 15 residues. Germline-derived CDR1 and CDR2 are MGHRA and YSYEKL. Trimming took 0 bases from V and 2 from J, leaving 10 bases between them. CDR3 loop: CASSQEWAAQETQYF. CDR3 DNA: TGCGCCAGCAGCCAAGAATGGGCAGCTCAAGAGACCCAGTACTTC.

The chain combines TRBV4-2 with TRBJ1-1; TRBD1 matches at 7 bases. This CDR3 region has 16 residues. Trimming cost V 3 bases and J 3 bases; bases outside gene matches: 10. In germline, CDR1 is LGHNA, CDR2 YNFKEQ. The CDR3 DNA reads TGTGCCAGCAGCCAGCATTACGGGACAGTCGACACTGAAGCTTTCTTT. Translated: CASSQHYGTVDTEAFF.

The J gene is TRBJ2-2, the V gene TRBV6-5; possibly TRBD1 for D (5 bases). Germline lookup yields CDR1 MNHEY and CDR2 SVGAGI. The CDR3 spans 13 residues. V was trimmed by 0 bases and J by 6 bases, leaving 5 bases between them. CDR3 protein: CASSYSRAGELFF. The CDR3 DNA is TGTGCCAGCAGTTACTCCAGGGCCGGGGAGCTGTTTTTT.